These T cell receptor beta chains were read from a single sample in a study of shared clonotypes between healthy human individuals. The method was immunoSEQ multiplex PCR; TCRdb's version includes in-frame clones alone and lacks a portion of them. The sample contains around 1.1 million clones, about 80% of which appear only once. The sequencing sample was made of memory CD4+ T cells from PBMCs. The receptors derive from a man younger than 35 in good health. Some clones in this sample may be carry-over from other donors' samples. The CDR3 runs from the conserved cysteine through the conserved F or W. The D gene is left open where the match is weak. Clone size is shown for a subset of rows, as once, few, many or a class of expanded clone.

abundance	j_gene	d_gene	v_gene	CDR3aa	CDR3nt
.	TRBJ1-1	TRBD1	TRBV6-1	CASSVQGVGTEAFF	TGTGCCAGCAGTGTTCAGGGGGTGGGAACTGAAGCTTTCTTT
.	TRBJ2-7	.	TRBV2	CASRPGTLFYHEQYF	TGTGCTAGCAGACCCGGGACACTTTTCTACCACGAGCAGTACTTC
.	TRBJ2-3	.	TRBV9	CASSVEGSADTQYF	TGTGCCAGCAGCGTAGAGGGTAGTGCAGATACGCAGTATTTT
once	TRBJ2-1	.	TRBV4-2	CASSQGQAPEQFF	TGTGCCAGCAGCCAAGGCCAGGCCCCTGAGCAGTTCTTC
.	TRBJ1-2	TRBD1	TRBV28	CASTWTGPNYGYTF	TGTGCCAGCACCTGGACAGGGCCGAACTATGGCTACACCTTC
.	TRBJ2-3	TRBD1	TRBV28	CASSHRTGGTDTQYF	TGTGCCAGCAGTCATCGGACAGGGGGAACAGATACGCAGTATTTT
.	TRBJ2-2	.	TRBV7-9	CASSFAGQNTGELFF	TGTGCCAGCAGCTTTGCCGGACAGAACACCGGGGAGCTGTTTTTT
.	TRBJ2-2	TRBD2	TRBV5-1	CASSLGSSGAGELFF	TGCGCCAGCAGCTTGGGGTCTAGCGGAGCCGGGGAGCTGTTTTTT
.	TRBJ1-3	.	TRBV28	CASSSGSKPGNTIYF	TGTGCCAGCAGTTCAGGGAGTAAACCTGGAAACACCATATATTTT
.	TRBJ2-5	.	TRBV5-1	CASSLESPSTETQYF	TGCGCCAGCAGCTTGGAATCCCCTTCCACGGAGACCCAGTACTTC
.	TRBJ2-7	TRBD1	TRBV28	CASSLGTGKQYF	TGTGCCAGCAGTTTGGGGACAGGGAAGCAGTACTTC
.	TRBJ1-1	.	TRBV14	CASSQDGWLSEAFF	TGTGCCAGCAGCCAAGATGGGTGGCTCTCCGAAGCTTTCTTT